The source of this T cell receptor beta chain is a study of blood T cell repertoires in COVID-19. The overall study: Material from acute and convalescent COVID-19 was sourced from the United States, Italy and Spain.

In the study's own analysis: Reference gene primer amplification gave estimated nucleated cell counts. Using immunoSEQ multiplex PCR, the repertoire was profiled, and TCRdb retains in-frame clones only, with some absent. V and J calls and clone size are those listed in that table; D and trimming were worked out from the DNA. The repertoire consists of 400,000 to 450,000 clones, with roughly nine tenths occurring once and the leading ten covering around 1.1%. Germline V lookup: CDR1 MDHEN, CDR2 SYDVKM. The CDR3 is made up of 13 amino acids. Trimming stripped 6 bases from V and 1 base from J, with 10 bases between. Ages ranged from about 18 to 89 years, with residence in 24 US areas. Participants' reported clinical history set cohort assignment.

Sequences were obtained from PBMCs or T cells enriched from blood (not recorded which). The sequence was collected from a man aged 25 to 40 who had recovered from COVID-19. The chain combines TRBV28 with TRBJ2-7; the D gene is possibly TRBD1 (6 bases). As DNA, the CDR3 is TGTGCCAGCAGCCCACAGGGATCCTACGAGCAGTACTTC. Translating gives CASSPQGSYEQYF.